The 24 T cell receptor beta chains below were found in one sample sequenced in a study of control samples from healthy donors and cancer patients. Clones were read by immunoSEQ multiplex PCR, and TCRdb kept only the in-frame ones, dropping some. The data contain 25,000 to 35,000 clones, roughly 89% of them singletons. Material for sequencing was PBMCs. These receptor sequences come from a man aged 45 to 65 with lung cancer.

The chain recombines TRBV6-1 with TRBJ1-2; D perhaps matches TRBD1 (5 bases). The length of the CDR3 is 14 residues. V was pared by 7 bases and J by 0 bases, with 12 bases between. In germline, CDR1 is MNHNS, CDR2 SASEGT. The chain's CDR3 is CASKGEGSNYGYTF. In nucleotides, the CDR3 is TGTGCCAGCAAAGGGGAGGGTTCTAACTATGGCTACACCTTC.

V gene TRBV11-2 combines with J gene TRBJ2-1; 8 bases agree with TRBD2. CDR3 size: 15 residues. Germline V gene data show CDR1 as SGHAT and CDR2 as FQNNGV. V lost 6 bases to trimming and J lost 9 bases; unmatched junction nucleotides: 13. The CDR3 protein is CASRYPGLVFSEQFF. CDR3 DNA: TGTGCCAGCAGATACCCGGGACTAGTCTTTAGTGAGCAGTTCTTC.

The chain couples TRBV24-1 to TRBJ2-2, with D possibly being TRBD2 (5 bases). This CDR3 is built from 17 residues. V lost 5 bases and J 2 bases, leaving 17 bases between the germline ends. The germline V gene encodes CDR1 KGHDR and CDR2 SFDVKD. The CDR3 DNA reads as TGTGCCACCAGTGGTCTAAAGGGCGGGTTTAACACCGGGGAGCTGTTTTTT. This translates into CATSGLKGGFNTGELFF.

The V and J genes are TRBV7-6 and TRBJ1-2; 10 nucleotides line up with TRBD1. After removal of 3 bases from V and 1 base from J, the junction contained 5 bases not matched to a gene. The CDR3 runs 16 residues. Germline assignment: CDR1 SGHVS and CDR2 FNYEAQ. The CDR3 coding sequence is TGTGCCAGCAGCTTTGGGACAGGGGAGGGTAACTATGGCTACACCTTC. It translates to CASSFGTGEGNYGYTF.

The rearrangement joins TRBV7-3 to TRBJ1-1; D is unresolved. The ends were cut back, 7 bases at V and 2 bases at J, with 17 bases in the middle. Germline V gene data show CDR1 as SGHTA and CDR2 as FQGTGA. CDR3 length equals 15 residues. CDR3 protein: CASTPRVEFNTEAFF. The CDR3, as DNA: TGTGCCAGCACCCCCCGGGTCGAATTCAACACTGAAGCTTTCTTT. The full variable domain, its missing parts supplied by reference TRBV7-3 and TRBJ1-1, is GAGVSQTPSNKVTEKGKYVELRCDPISGHTALYWYRQSLGQGPEFLIYFQGTGAADDSGLPNDRFFAVRPEGSVSTLKIQRTERGDSAVYLCASTPRVEFNTEAFFGQGTRLTVV.

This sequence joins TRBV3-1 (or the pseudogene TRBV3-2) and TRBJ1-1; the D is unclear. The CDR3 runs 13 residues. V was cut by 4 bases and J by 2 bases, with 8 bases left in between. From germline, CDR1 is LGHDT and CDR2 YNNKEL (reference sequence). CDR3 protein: CASSPSTNTEAFF. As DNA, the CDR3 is TGTGCCAGCAGCCCCAGTACTAACACTGAAGCTTTCTTT.

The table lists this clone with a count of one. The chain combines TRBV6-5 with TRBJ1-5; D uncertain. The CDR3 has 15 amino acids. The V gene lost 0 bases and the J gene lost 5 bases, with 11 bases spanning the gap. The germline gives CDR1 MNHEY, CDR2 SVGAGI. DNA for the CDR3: TGTGCCAGCAGTTACTCGTGGGGTTTGTATCAGCCCCAGCATTTT. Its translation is CASSYSWGLYQPQHF.

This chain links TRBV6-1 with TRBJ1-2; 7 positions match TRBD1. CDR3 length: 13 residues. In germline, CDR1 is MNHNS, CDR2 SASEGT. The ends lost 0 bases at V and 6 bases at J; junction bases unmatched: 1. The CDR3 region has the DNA TGTGCCAGCAGTGAAGCAGGGGGCGATGGCTACACCTTC. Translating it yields CASSEAGGDGYTF.

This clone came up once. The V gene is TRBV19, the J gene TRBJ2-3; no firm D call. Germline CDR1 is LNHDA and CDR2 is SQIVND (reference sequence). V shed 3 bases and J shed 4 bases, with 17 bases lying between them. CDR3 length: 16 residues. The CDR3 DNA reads TGTGCCAGTAGTATCGTGGCAGGTATATGGGCAGATACGCAGTATTTT. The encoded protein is CASSIVAGIWADTQYF.

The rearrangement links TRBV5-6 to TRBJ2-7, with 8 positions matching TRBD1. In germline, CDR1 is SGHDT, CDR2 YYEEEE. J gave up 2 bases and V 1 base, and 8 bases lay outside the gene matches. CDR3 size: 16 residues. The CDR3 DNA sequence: TGTGCCAGCAGCTTGTTCACAGGGGGTGGCCCCTACGAGCAGTACTTC. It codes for CASSLFTGGGPYEQYF.

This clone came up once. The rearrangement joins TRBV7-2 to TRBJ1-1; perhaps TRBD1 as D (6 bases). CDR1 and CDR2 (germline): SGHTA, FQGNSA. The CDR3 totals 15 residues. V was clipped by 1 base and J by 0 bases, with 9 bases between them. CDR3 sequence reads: CASSLGGQMNTEAFF. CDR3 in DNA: TGTGCCAGCAGCTTAGGCGGACAGATGAACACTGAAGCTTTCTTT.

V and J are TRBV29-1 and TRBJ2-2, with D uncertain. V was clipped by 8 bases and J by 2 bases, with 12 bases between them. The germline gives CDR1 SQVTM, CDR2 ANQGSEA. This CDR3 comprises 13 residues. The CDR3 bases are TGCAGCACCGACGGACCCAACACCGGGGAGCTGTTTTTT. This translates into CSTDGPNTGELFF.

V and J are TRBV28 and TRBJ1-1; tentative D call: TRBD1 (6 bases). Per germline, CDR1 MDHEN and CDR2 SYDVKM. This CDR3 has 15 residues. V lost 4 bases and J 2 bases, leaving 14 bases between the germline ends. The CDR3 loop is CASSSPGHINTEAFF. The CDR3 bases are TGTGCCAGCAGTTCACCGGGACATATTAACACTGAAGCTTTCTTT. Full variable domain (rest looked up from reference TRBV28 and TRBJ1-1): DVKVTQSSRYLVKRTGEKVFLECVQDMDHENMFWYRQDPGLGLRLIYFSYDVKMKEKGDIPEGYSVSREKKERFSLILESASTNQTSMYLCASSSPGHINTEAFFGQGTRLTVV.

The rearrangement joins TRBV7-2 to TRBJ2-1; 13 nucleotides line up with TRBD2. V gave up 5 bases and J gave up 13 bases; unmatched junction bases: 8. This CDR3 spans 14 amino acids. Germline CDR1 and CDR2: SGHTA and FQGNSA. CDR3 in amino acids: CASSSGLAGARQFF. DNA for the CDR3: TGTGCCAGCAGCAGCGGACTAGCGGGGGCCCGACAGTTCTTC.

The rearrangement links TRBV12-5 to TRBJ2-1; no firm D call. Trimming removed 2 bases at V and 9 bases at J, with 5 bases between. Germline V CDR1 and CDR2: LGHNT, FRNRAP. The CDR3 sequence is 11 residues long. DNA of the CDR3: TGTGCTAGTGGTTTGAGTAGTGAGCAGTTCTTC. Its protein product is CASGLSSEQFF.

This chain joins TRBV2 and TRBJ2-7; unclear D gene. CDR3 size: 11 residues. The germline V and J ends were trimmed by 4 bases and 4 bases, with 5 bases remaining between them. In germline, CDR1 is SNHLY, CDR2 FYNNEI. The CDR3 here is CASSADYEQYF. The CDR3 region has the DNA TGTGCCAGCAGTGCAGATTACGAGCAGTACTTC. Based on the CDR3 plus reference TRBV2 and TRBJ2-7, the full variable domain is EPEVTQTPSHQVTQMGQEVILRCVPISNHLYFYWYRQILGQKVEFLVSFYNNEISEKSEIFDDQFSVERPDGSNFTLKIRSTKLEDSAMYFCASSADYEQYFGPGTRLTVT.

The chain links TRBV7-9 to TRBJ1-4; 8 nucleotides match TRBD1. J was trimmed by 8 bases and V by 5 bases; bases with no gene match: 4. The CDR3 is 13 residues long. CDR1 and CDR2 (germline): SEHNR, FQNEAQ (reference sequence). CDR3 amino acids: CASSPRQGEKLFF. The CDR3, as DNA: TGTGCCAGCAGCCCCCGACAGGGGGAAAAACTGTTTTTT. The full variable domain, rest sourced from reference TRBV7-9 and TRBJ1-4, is DTGVSQNPRHKITKRGQNVTFRCDPISEHNRLYWYRQTLGQGPEFLTYFQNEAQLEKSRLLSDRFSAERPKGSFSTLEIQRTEQGDSAMYLCASSPRQGEKLFFGSGTQLSVL.

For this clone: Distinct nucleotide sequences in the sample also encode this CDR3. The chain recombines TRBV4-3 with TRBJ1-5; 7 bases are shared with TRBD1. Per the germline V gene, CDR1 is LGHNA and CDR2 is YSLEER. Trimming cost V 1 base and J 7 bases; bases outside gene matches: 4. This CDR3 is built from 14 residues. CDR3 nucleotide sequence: TGCGCCAGCAGCCAAGGACAGGGTGGCCAGCCCCAGCATTTT. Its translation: CASSQGQGGQPQHF.

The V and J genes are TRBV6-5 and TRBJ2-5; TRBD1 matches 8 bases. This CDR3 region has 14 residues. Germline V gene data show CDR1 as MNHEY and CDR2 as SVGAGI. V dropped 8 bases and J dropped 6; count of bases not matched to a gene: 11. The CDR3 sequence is CASGSQGAGKTQYF. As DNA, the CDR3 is TGTGCCAGCGGGAGTCAGGGGGCCGGGAAGACCCAGTACTTC.

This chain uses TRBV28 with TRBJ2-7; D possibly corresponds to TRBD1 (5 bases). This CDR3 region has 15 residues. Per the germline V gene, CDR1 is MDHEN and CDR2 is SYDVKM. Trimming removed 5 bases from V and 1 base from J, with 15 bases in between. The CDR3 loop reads CASSPTGSPSYEQYF. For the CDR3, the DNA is TGTGCCAGCAGTCCCACAGGTTCCCCTTCCTACGAGCAGTACTTC.

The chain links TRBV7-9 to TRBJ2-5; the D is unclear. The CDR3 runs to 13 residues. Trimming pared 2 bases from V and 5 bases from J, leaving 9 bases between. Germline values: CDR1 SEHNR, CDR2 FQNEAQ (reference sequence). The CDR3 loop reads CASSLRSRETQYF. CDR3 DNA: TGTGCCAGCAGCTTAAGGTCAAGGGAGACCCAGTACTTC.

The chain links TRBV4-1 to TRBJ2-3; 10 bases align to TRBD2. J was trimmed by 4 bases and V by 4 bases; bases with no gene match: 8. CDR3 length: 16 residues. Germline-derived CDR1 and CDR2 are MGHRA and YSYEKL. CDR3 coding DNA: TGCGCCAGCAGCCCAGAGCGGGGGGGCCCTCCAGATACGCAGTATTTT. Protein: CASSPERGGPPDTQYF.

The CDR3 nucleotides read TGTGCCAGCAGCGTAGGTGGGACAGGGGGTTCCCAAGAGACCCAGTACTTC. Translation: CASSVGGTGGSQETQYF. V is TRBV9 and J is TRBJ2-5, with 11 bases aligning to TRBD1. The CDR3 spans 17 residues. Germline CDR1 SGDLS, CDR2 YYNGEE. Trimming at V came to 0 bases and at J to 1 base, leaving 5 bases not matched to a gene.

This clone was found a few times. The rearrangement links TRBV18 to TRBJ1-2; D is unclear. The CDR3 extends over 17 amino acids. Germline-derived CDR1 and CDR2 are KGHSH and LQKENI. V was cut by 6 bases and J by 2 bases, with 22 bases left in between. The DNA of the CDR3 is TGTGCCAGCTCGCTCAACCGGGATCCAGACTTGAACTATGGCTACACCTTC. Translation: CASSLNRDPDLNYGYTF.